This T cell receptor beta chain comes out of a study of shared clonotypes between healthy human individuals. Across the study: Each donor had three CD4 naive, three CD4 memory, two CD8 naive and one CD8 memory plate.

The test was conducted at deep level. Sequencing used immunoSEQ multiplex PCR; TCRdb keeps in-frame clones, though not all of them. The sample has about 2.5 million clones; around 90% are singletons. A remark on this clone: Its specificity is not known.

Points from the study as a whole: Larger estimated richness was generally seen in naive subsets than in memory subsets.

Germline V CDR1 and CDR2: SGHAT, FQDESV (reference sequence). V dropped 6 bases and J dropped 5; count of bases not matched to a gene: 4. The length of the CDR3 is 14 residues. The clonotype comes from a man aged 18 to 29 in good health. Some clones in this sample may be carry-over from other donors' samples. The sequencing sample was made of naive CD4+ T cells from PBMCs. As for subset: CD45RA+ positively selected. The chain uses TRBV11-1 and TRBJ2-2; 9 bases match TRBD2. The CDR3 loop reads CASRAGGRTGELFF. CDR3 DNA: TGTGCCAGCAGAGCGGGGGGACGGACCGGGGAGCTGTTTTTT.